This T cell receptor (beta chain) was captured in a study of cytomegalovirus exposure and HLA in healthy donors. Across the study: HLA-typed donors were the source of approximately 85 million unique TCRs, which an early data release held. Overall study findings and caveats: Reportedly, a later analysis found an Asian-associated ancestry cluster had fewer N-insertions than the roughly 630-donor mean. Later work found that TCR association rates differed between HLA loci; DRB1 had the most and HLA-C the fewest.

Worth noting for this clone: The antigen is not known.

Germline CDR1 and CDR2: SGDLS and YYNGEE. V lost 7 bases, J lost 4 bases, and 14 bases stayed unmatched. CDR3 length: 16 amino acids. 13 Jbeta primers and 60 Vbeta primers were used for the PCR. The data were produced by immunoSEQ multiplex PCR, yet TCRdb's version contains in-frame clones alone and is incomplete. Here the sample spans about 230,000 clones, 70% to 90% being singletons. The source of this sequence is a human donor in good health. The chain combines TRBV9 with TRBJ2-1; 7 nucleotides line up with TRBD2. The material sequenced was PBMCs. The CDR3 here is CASSKVPGGSYNEQFF. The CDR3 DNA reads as TGTGCCAGCTCCAAAGTCCCGGGAGGTAGTTACAATGAGCAGTTCTTC.